Listed below are T cell receptor beta chains from one sample, sequenced in a study of blood T cell repertoires in COVID-19. Generated by immunoSEQ multiplex PCR, the TCRdb table keeps only in-frame clones and is missing some. The top ten hold around 0.99% of the sample, which has 150,000 to 200,000 clones, around 86% seen once. Sequenced: peripheral blood. All receptors derive from a man aged 18 to 29 with acute or convalescent COVID-19. Each CDR3 is given with its conserved first and last residue. D genes are given only for firm matches. Where a row states a size, it is once, few, many or the class of an expanded clone; other rows omit it.

few TRBJ1-1 TRBV6-5 NA CASSLAGKNTEAFF TGTGCCAGCAGTCTGGCAGGGAAGAACACTGAAGCTTTCTTT
NA TRBJ2-5 TRBV30 TRBD1 CAWSFSGTGAETQYF TGTGCCTGGAGTTTCTCCGGGACAGGGGCGGAGACCCAGTACTTC
NA TRBJ1-5 TRBV18 NA CASSRGQGSNQPQHF TGTGCCAGCTCGCGGGGGCAGGGCAGCAATCAGCCCCAGCATTTT
NA TRBJ2-1 TRBV15 TRBD1 CATSGRDRGFYEQFF TGTGCCACCAGCGGCAGGGACAGGGGGTTCTATGAGCAGTTCTTC
NA TRBJ2-3 TRBV7-8 NA CASSLQGILSTDTQYF TGTGCCAGCAGCTTACAGGGGATACTCAGCACAGATACGCAGTATTTT
NA TRBJ1-4 TRBV6-5 NA CASSLGGVLFF TGTGCCAGCAGCCTCGGGGGGGTACTGTTTTTT
NA TRBJ1-1 TRBV30 TRBD1 CAWSPTGYTEAFF TGTGCCTGGAGTCCGACAGGGTACACTGAAGCTTTCTTT
NA TRBJ1-1 TRBV6-5 TRBD1 CASSYSGTGNTEAFF TGTGCCAGCAGTTACTCGGGGACAGGGAACACTGAAGCTTTCTTT
NA TRBJ2-7 TRBV6-5 TRBD1 CASRRTGSSYEQYF TGTGCCAGCAGAAGGACAGGATCTTCCTACGAGCAGTACTTC
NA TRBJ1-1 TRBV6-5 NA CASSGGRGTEAFF TGTGCCAGCAGCGGGGGGCGAGGCACTGAAGCTTTCTTT
NA TRBJ2-3 TRBV6-6 TRBD2 CASRVSGGRTDTQYF TGTGCCAGCAGAGTTAGCGGGGGACGCACAGATACGCAGTATTTT
once TRBJ1-5 TRBV12-1 NA CASSCFMQGASSGNQPQHF TGTGCCAGCAGCTGTTTTATGCAGGGGGCTAGTTCCGGCAATCAGCCCCAGCATTTT
NA TRBJ1-4 TRBV7-9 TRBD1 CASSSLRDSEKLFF TGTGCCAGCAGCTCCTTAAGGGACAGTGAAAAACTGTTTTTT
NA TRBJ1-4 TRBV6-5 TRBD1 CASSPGQLNEKLFF TGTGCCAGCAGCCCGGGACAGCTAAATGAAAAACTGTTTTTT
NA TRBJ1-1 TRBV7-6 TRBD1 CASSLRGGTGENTEAFF TGTGCCAGCAGCTTAAGGGGGGGGACAGGGGAGAACACTGAAGCTTTCTTT
NA TRBJ2-5 TRBV12-3/TRBV12-4 TRBD1 CASSWDSETQYF TGTGCCAGCAGTTGGGACAGCGAGACCCAGTACTTC
NA TRBJ1-2 TRBV3-1/TRBV3-2 NA CASSPGGIFYGYTF TGTGCCAGCAGCCCCGGGGGGATATTCTATGGCTACACCTTC
once TRBJ2-2 TRBV9 NA CASSDHGENPNTGELFF TGTGCCAGCAGCGACCACGGTGAAAATCCGAACACCGGGGAGCTGTTTTTT
NA TRBJ2-4 TRBV7-8 TRBD2 CASSLQLAGGTQYF TGTGCCAGCAGCCTCCAACTAGCGGGGGGGACTCAGTACTTC
NA TRBJ1-5 TRBV6-5 NA CASRSQISNQPQHF TGTGCCAGCAGGTCCCAGATTAGCAATCAGCCCCAGCATTTT